The 12 T cell receptor beta chains listed next were all sequenced from one sample in a study of blood T cell repertoires in COVID-19. Using immunoSEQ multiplex PCR, the repertoire was profiled, and TCRdb retains in-frame clones only, with some absent. The data hold about 300,000 clones, with 85% to 90% observed a single time. Sequenced sample: peripheral blood. The source of these receptors is a woman aged 45-65 years with COVID-19, enrolled during active disease.

J is TRBJ2-2 and V is TRBV19, with D tentatively TRBD1 (6 bases). This CDR3 has 15 amino acids. Germline CDR1 is LNHDA and CDR2 is SQIVND (reference sequence). V was clipped by 3 bases and J by 3 bases, with 11 bases between them. CDR3 bases: TGTGCCAGTAGTATTTTAACAGGGTACACCGGGGAGCTGTTTTTT. Residues: CASSILTGYTGELFF.

J is TRBJ2-4 and V is TRBV3-1 (or the pseudogene TRBV3-2), with 10 positions matching TRBD2. This CDR3 has 20 amino acids. Germline V gene lookup returns CDR1 LGHDT and CDR2 YNNKEL (reference sequence). V shed 0 bases and J 0 bases; nucleotides not matched to a gene: 11. CDR3 residues: CASSQDLGGTSDKAKNIQYF. The CDR3 coding sequence is TGTGCCAGCAGCCAAGATCTCGGAGGGACTAGCGACAAAGCCAAAAACATTCAGTACTTC.

The chain uses TRBV5-1 and TRBJ1-1, with 10 bases matching TRBD1. CDR1 SGHRS and CDR2 YFSETQ come from the germline V gene. The CDR3 extends over 15 amino acids. Trimming cost V 4 bases and J 1 base; bases outside gene matches: 4. CDR3: CASSPWTGGNTEAFF. In DNA, the CDR3 is TGCGCCAGCAGCCCTTGGACAGGGGGGAACACTGAAGCTTTCTTT.

The chain is built from TRBV7-2 and TRBJ1-2; 7 bases are a match to TRBD1. The germline V gene has CDR1 SGHTA and CDR2 FQGNSA. Trimming took 1 base from V and 5 from J; bases not matched to a gene: 4. This CDR3 contains 14 residues. The CDR3 DNA follows: TGTGCCAGCAGCTTAGAAAACAGGGGTTATGGCTACACCTTC. It is translated as CASSLENRGYGYTF.

Only one count was recorded for this clone. J is TRBJ2-7 and V is TRBV6-5; D is unresolved. The CDR3 has 14 amino acids. Trimming removed 2 bases at V and 3 bases at J, with 11 bases between. In germline, CDR1 is MNHEY, CDR2 SVGAGI. CDR3 amino acids: CASSYAGDGYEQYF. DNA for the CDR3: TGTGCCAGCAGTTACGCCGGAGACGGCTACGAGCAGTACTTC.

The chain joins TRBV7-9 to TRBJ2-7; 9 bases fit TRBD1. The germline CDR1 and CDR2 sequences are SEHNR and FQNEAQ (reference sequence). The CDR3 runs to 14 residues. Germline trimming cut 5 bases from V and 5 bases from J; bases unmatched to any gene: 7. The CDR3 here is CASSLGTGRNEQYF. The CDR3 nucleotides read TGTGCCAGCAGCCTCGGGACAGGGAGAAACGAGCAGTACTTC.

This chain joins TRBV24-1 and TRBJ2-3; tentatively, D is TRBD1 (5 bases). The germline V gene has CDR1 KGHDR and CDR2 SFDVKD. Trimming removed 7 bases from V and 2 bases from J, with 6 bases in between. This CDR3 is 12 amino acids long. CDR3 coding DNA: TGTGCCACCAGGGGGCCCACAGATACGCAGTATTTT. This translates into CATRGPTDTQYF.

Notes on this clone: One end of the junction fails to match germline, which may point to a read error. CDR3 sequence reads: CASSLQTGGIAETQYF. The CDR3 nucleotides read TGTGCTAGCAGCCTACAGACAGGGGGGATAGCAGAGACCCAGTACTTC. The chain carries TRBV7-7 and TRBJ2-5, with 9 positions matching TRBD1. This CDR3 spans 16 amino acids. The germline V gene encodes CDR1 SSHAT and CDR2 FNYEAQ (reference sequence).

The chain links TRBV6-1 to TRBJ2-3; 12 bases fit TRBD2. This CDR3 is built from 16 residues. Unmatched junction bases numbered 6, after V lost 3 bases and J lost 5 bases. Germline CDR1 and CDR2: MNHNS and SASEGT. CDR3 region: CASSEASGRAIDTQYF. The DNA for the CDR3 is TGTGCCAGCAGTGAGGCTAGCGGGAGGGCCATAGATACGCAGTATTTT.

V gene TRBV6-6 combines with J gene TRBJ2-7; TRBD2 agrees at 9 bases. J lost 5 bases, V lost 8 bases, and 7 bases had no gene match. There are 13 residues in the CDR3. The germline V gene has CDR1 MNHNY and CDR2 SVGAGI (reference sequence). This CDR3 is CASGSGRKHEQYF. CDR3 bases: TGTGCCAGCGGTAGCGGGAGAAAGCACGAGCAGTACTTC.

The chain employs TRBV7-9 and TRBJ2-5; no firm D call. The CDR3 sequence is 11 residues long. Germline assignment: CDR1 SEHNR and CDR2 FQNEAQ (reference sequence). Trimming shortened V by 4 bases and J by 2 bases, and 2 bases separated the two germline ends. CDR3 region: CASSSQETQYF. The CDR3, as DNA: TGTGCCAGCAGCTCGCAAGAGACCCAGTACTTC.

The V call is TRBV18, the J call TRBJ2-7; D gene unclear. Germline loops: CDR1 KGHSH, CDR2 LQKENI. The CDR3 loop spans 12 amino acids. Deletions cut 3 bases from V and 6 bases from J, with 9 bases between. As DNA, the CDR3 is TGTGCCAGCTCACCGCAGGCGATCGAGCAGTACTTC. Amino acids: CASSPQAIEQYF.